The rows below give T cell receptor beta chains drawn from one sample of a study of monozygotic twins with inflammatory bowel disease. Following a re-call of the 5' RACE reads, TCRdb has one entry per CDR3 protein and lacks DNA. This sample's clone table lists roughly 200,000 distinct CDR3 sequences. Material for sequencing was blood. These receptors came from a human donor with ulcerative colitis or Crohn's disease, or a healthy co-twin of an affected twin (not recorded which). Each CDR3 is given with its conserved first and last residue. The order of the fields is V gene, J gene, CDR3 protein.

TRBV4-1,TRBJ1-2,CASSQGGDRSYGYTF
TRBV7-6,TRBJ2-2,CASFRGNTGELFF
TRBV12-3/TRBV12-4,TRBJ1-5,CASSLYRNQPQHF
TRBV20-1,TRBJ2-7,CSAQKWTENSYEQYF
TRBV7-9,TRBJ2-3,CASSPTVQGFTDTQYF
TRBV20-1,TRBJ2-3,CSAQDRRGETDTQYF
TRBV10-3,TRBJ1-2,CAITSTGKYGYTF
TRBV5-6,TRBJ1-2,CASSLKELYGYTF
TRBV7-7,TRBJ2-2,CASSLRDSTGELFF
TRBV12-3/TRBV12-4,TRBJ1-2,CASSLALAGSGYGYTF
TRBV5-6,TRBJ2-1,CASSFGGLTSGGHKQFF
TRBV12-3/TRBV12-4,TRBJ2-7,CASSPGLPTYEQYF
TRBV5-1,TRBJ2-5,CASSWTGGEGTQYF
TRBV4-1,TRBJ2-5,CASSQDSPGGETQYF
TRBV29-1,TRBJ2-7,CSVQIQRSSYEQYF
TRBV7-9,TRBJ2-1,CASSLSAASNEQFF
TRBV27,TRBJ2-2,CASSLFGAATGELFF
TRBV6-5,TRBJ1-3,CASREDTGNTIYF
TRBV12-3/TRBV12-4,TRBJ1-2,CSSSLATGWGYTF
TRBV29-1,TRBJ1-1,CSVNWQGAVTEAFF
TRBV11-2,TRBJ2-1,CASSLVAGAYNEQFF
TRBV15,TRBJ1-2,CATSRQTGGFGYTF
TRBV5-1,TRBJ2-1,CASSFHRENNEQFF
TRBV5-1,TRBJ2-2,CASSLAVGPTGELFF
TRBV5-1,TRBJ2-5,CASSSGATKETQYF
TRBV5-1,TRBJ1-4,CASSFVGVANEKLFF
TRBV12-3/TRBV12-4,TRBJ1-4,CASSYGNEKLFF
TRBV5-1,TRBJ2-1,CASSWGAGALNEQFF
TRBV20-1,TRBJ1-1,CSARWRNTEAFF
TRBV7-8,TRBJ1-1,CASSLDPGFSEAFF
TRBV20-1,TRBJ2-2,CSATPAGGFTGELFF
TRBV18,TRBJ1-2,CASSPDSSDRIYGYTF
TRBV19,TRBJ1-5,CASSTRGREDQPQHF
TRBV12-3/TRBV12-4,TRBJ2-7,CASSLVGAPDEQYF